Sequencing of this TCR beta chain was carried out in a study of molecular identifiers for immune sequencing clone quantification. Findings of the study overall: Beyond 20 RNA copies, clones held over 98% of effector molecules, compared with under 1% in naive cells.

Sorted cells numbering roughly 19,000 to 1,000,000, with 10%, 30% or 50% RNA, yielded the naive CD8 libraries. This clonotype was seen ten or more times. The antigen is not known. The V segment lost 6 bases and the J segment 7 bases; nucleotides outside the gene matches: 8. The CDR3 extends over 14 amino acids. CDR1 and CDR2 from the germline V gene are MNHEY and SVGAGI. TCRdb redid the calling of the PCR reads with MiXCR, one entry per CDR3 protein. The sample holds approximately 59,000 distinct CDR3 sequences, about 18% seen once. This TCR was sampled from a human donor in good health. Some libraries in this study had Jurkat cell RNA spiked in. The sample was naive CD8+ T cells from blood, with Jurkat cell RNA spiked in. The subset was: FACS-sorted CD8+CD4-CCR7+CD45RA+ naive T cells. The J gene is TRBJ1-2, the V gene TRBV6-5, with 10 bases that match TRBD1. The CDR3 spells CASSPGTGVLGYTF. The CDR3 DNA reads as TGTGCCAGCAGCCCCGGGACAGGGGTACTTGGCTACACCTTC.